Each of the 4 T cell receptor beta chains below was sequenced from the same sample in a study of glioma-infiltrating T cells after dendritic cell vaccination. Generated by immunoSEQ multiplex PCR, the TCRdb table keeps only in-frame clones and is missing some. The table includes some 90,000 clones, approximately 80% detected once. Time point in this sample: after dendritic cell vaccination, including at tumor progression/relapse. Sequences were derived from blood, sampled after dendritic cell vaccination. The receptors originated from a human donor with glioblastoma.

The rearrangement links TRBV19 to TRBJ2-5; D may be TRBD2 (5 bases). The V and J ends lost 2 bases and 0 bases respectively, with 7 bases between them. Per the germline V gene, CDR1 is LNHDA and CDR2 is SQIVND (reference sequence). The CDR3 runs to 14 residues. The CDR3 DNA is TGTGCCAGTAGTATATCGGACTACCAAGAGACCCAGTACTTC. Translating gives CASSISDYQETQYF.

The gene calls are TRBV7-8 and TRBJ2-7; 8 bases are a match to TRBD1. The CDR3 has 16 residues. Germline trimming cut 5 bases from V and 1 base from J; bases unmatched to any gene: 10. CDR1 and CDR2 from the germline V gene are SGHVS and FQNEAQ. This CDR3 is CASSKGADRVSYEQYF. The CDR3 DNA is TGTGCCAGCAGCAAAGGGGCGGACAGGGTATCCTACGAGCAGTACTTC.

This chain uses TRBV5-1 with TRBJ1-1; D uncertain. Trimming shortened V by 4 bases and J by 11 bases, and 21 bases separated the two germline ends. Germline V gene data show CDR1 as SGHRS and CDR2 as YFSETQ. CDR3 length equals 14 residues. CDR3 residues: CASSTTGNLFGAFF. CDR3 DNA: TGCGCCAGCAGCACGACCGGGAACCTCTTTGGGGCTTTCTTT.

The chain recombines TRBV7-3 with TRBJ1-2; 8 bases map to TRBD1. V trimming: 4 bases; J trimming: 5 bases; junction bases outside the gene matches: 6. This CDR3 region has 14 residues. Germline loops: CDR1 SGHTA, CDR2 FQGTGA. The CDR3 DNA follows: TGTGCCAGCAGCTCTGGACAGGGACGATATGGCTACACCTTC. It is translated as CASSSGQGRYGYTF.